This TCR beta chain emerged from a study of cytomegalovirus exposure and HLA in healthy donors. Findings of the study overall: It was reportedly the case that the classifier diagnosed cytomegalovirus status with high specificity and sensitivity. Rates of TCR association differed by HLA locus in a later analysis, with DRB1 highest and HLA-C lowest.

Points on this clone: No antigen is known for it.

The PCR was carried out with 60 Vbeta primers and 13 Jbeta primers. Assay used: immunoSEQ multiplex PCR; TCRdb lists only in-frame clones, some missing. This sample's table reports roughly 78,000 clones. Germline V CDR1 and CDR2: SGHTA, FQGNSA. The CDR3 consists of 16 residues. Trimming pared 4 bases from V and 2 bases from J, leaving 18 bases between. This receptor was obtained from a middle-aged man in good health and CMV-seronegative. The chain uses TRBV7-2 and TRBJ2-7, with a possible D match to TRBD2 (7 bases). The sequenced sample was PBMCs. CDR3 protein: CASSSQGGTTPYEQYF. In nucleotides, the CDR3 is TGTGCCAGCAGCTCACAAGGGGGGACTACCCCCTACGAGCAGTACTTC.